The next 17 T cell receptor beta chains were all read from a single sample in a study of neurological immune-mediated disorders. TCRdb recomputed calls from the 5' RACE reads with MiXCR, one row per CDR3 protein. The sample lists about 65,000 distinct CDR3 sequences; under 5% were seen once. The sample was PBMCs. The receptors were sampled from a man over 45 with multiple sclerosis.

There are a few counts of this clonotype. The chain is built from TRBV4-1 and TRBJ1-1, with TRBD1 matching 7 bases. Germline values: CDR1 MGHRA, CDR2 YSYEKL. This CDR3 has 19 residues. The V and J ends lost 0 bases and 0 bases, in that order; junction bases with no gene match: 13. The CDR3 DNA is TGCGCCAGCAGCCAAGATCCCTCGGGACAGATCAAGTTGAACACTGAAGCTTTCTTT. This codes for CASSQDPSGQIKLNTEAFF.

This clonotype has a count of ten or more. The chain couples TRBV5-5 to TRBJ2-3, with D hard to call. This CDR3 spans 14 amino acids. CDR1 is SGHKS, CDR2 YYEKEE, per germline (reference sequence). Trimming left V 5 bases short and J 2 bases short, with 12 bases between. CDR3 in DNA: TGTGCCAGCAGGCTCGGCAGGCCCACAGATACGCAGTATTTT. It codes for CASRLGRPTDTQYF.

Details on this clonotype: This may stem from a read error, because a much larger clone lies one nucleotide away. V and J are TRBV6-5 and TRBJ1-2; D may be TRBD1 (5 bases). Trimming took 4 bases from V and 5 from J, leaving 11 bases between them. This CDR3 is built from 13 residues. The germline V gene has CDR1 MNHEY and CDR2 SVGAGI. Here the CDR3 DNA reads TGTGCCAGCAGTTGGGAAAGGGGATATGGCTACACCTTC. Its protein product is CASSWERGYGYTF.

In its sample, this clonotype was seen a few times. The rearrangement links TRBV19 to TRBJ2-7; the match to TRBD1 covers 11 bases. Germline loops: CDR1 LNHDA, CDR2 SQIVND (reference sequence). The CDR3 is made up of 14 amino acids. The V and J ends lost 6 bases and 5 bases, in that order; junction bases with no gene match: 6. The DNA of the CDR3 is TGTGCCAGTAGCCGCGGGACAGGGGGTGACGAGCAGTACTTC. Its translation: CASSRGTGGDEQYF.

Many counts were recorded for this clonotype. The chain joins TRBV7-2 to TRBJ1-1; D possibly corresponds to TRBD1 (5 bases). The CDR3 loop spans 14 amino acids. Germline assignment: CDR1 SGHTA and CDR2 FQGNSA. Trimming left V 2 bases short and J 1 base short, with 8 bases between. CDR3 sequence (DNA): TGTGCCAGCAGCTTATCCGGACAGAACACTGAAGCTTTCTTT. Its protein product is CASSLSGQNTEAFF.

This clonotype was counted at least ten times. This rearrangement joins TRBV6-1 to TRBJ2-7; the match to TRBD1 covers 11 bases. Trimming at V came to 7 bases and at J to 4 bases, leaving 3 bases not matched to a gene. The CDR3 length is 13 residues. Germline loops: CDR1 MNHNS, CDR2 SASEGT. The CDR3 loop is CASTGQGGYEQYF. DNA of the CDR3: TGTGCCAGCACGGGACAGGGGGGTTACGAGCAGTACTTC.

CDR3 loop: CASSVLGGETQYF. The CDR3 DNA sequence: TGTGCCAGCAGCGTACTGGGCGGCGAGACCCAGTACTTC. The V call is TRBV9, the J call TRBJ2-5; D call uncertain. The CDR3 is 13 residues long. Trimming pared 1 base from V and 5 bases from J, leaving 9 bases between. Per germline, CDR1 SGDLS and CDR2 YYNGEE.

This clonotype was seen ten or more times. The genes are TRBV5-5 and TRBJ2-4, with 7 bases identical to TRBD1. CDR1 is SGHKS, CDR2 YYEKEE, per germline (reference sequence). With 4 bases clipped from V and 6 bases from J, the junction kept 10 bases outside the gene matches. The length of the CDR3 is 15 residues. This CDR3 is CASSPQGQIGNIQYF. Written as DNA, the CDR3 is TGTGCCAGCAGCCCACAGGGACAGATCGGAAACATTCAGTACTTC. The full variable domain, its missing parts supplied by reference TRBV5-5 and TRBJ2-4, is DAGVTQSPTHLIKTRGQQVTLRCSPISGHKSVSWYQQVLGQGPQFIFQYYEKEERGRGNFPDRFSARQFPNYSSELNVNALLLGDSALYLCASSPQGQIGNIQYFGAGTRLSVL.

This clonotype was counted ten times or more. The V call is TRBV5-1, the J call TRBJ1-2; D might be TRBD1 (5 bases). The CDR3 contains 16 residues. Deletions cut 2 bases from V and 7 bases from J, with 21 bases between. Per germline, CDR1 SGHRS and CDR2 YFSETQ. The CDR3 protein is CASSLLPAEDTSGYTF. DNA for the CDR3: TGCGCCAGCAGCTTACTCCCGGCAGAGGACACCTCTGGCTACACCTTC.

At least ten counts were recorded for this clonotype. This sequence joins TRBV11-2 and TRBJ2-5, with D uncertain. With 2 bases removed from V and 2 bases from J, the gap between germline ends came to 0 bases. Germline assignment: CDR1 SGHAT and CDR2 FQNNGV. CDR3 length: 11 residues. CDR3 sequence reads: CASSLQETQYF. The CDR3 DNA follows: TGTGCCAGCAGCTTACAAGAGACCCAGTACTTC.

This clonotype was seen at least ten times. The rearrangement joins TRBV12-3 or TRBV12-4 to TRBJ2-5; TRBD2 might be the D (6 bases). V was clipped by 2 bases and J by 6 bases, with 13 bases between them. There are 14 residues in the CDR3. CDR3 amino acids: CASSLQGAGKTQYF. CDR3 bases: TGTGCCAGCAGTTTACAAGGGGCGGGAAAGACCCAGTACTTC.

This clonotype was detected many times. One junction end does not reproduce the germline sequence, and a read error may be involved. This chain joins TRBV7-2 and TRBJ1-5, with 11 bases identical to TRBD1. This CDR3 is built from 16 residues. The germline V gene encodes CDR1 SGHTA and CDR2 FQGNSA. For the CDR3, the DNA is TGTGCCAGCAGCCTAGCCGGACAGGGGGCCGGTCAGCCCCAGCATTTT. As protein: CASSLAGQGAGQPQHF.

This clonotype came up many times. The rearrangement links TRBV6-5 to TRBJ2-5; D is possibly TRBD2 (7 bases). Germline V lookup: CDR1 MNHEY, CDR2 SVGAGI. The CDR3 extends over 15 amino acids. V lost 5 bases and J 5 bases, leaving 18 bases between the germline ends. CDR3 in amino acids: CASSPRRGARETQYF. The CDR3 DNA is TGTGCCAGCAGTCCCCGACGGGGGGCGCGGGAGACCCAGTACTTC.

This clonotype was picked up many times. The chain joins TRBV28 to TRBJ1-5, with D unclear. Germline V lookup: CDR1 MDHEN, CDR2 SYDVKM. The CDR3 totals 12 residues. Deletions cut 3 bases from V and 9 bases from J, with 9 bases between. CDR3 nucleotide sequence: TGTGCCAGCAGTTTTGCCGAGCGGCCCCAGCATTTT. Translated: CASSFAERPQHF.

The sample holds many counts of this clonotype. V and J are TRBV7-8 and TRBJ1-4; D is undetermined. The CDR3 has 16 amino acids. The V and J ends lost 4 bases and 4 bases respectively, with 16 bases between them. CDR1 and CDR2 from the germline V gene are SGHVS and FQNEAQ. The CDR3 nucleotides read TGTGCCAGCAGCTCGCGAAGGCAAAGTAATAATGAAAAACTGTTTTTT. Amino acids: CASSSRRQSNNEKLFF.

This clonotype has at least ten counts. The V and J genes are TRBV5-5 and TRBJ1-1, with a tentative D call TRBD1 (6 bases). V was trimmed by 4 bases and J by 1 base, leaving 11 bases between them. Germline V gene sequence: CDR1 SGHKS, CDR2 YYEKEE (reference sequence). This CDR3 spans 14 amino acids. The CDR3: CASSPGTQNTEAFF. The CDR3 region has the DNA TGTGCCAGCAGCCCCGGGACACAGAACACTGAAGCTTTCTTT.

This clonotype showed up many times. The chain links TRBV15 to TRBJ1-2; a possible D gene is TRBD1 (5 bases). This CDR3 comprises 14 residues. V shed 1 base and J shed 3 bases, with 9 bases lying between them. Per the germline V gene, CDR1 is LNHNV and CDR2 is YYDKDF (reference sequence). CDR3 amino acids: CATSRGGGDYGYTF. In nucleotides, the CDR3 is TGTGCCACCAGCAGAGGAGGAGGGGACTATGGCTACACCTTC. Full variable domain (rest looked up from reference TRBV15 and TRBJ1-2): DAMVIQNPRYQVTQFGKPVTLSCSQTLNHNVMYWYQQKSSQAPKLLFHYYDKDFNNEADTPDNFQSRRPNTSFCFLDIRSPGLGDTAMYLCATSRGGGDYGYTFGSGTRLTVV.